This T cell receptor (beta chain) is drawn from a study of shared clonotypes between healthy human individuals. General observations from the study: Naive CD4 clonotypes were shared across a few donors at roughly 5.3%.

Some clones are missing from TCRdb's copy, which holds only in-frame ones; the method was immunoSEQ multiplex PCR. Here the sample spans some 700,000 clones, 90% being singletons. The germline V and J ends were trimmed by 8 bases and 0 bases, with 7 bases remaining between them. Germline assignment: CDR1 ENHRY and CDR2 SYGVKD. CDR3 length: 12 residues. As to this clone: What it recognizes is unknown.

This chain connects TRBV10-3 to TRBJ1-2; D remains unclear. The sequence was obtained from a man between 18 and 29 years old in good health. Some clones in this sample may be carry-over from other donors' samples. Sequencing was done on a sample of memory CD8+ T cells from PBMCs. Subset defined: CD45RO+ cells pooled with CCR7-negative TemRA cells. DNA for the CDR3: TGTGCCATCTTCGAAACTAACTATGGCTACACCTTC. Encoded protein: CAIFETNYGYTF.